This T cell receptor (beta chain) comes out of a study of blood T cell repertoires in COVID-19. About the study: Whether acute or convalescent, the COVID-19 samples came from the United States, Italy and Spain. PBMCs, B-cell-depleted T cells, or T cells were the source of the cDNA or gDNA that made up the material.

The germline CDR1 and CDR2 sequences are MGHDK and SYGVNS. There are 13 residues in the CDR3. The V and J ends lost 5 bases and 4 bases, in that order; junction bases with no gene match: 4. The method was immunoSEQ multiplex PCR; TCRdb's version includes in-frame clones alone and lacks a portion of them. The table includes roughly 120,000 clones, over 85% detected once. This TCR was sampled from a man in his fifties or sixties with active COVID-19. The genes are TRBV25-1 and TRBJ1-2, with TRBD1 matching over 7 bases. Source material: peripheral blood. The CDR3, as DNA: TGTGCCAGCAGTTTGGGACAGACCTATGGCTACACCTTC. It encodes CASSLGQTYGYTF.